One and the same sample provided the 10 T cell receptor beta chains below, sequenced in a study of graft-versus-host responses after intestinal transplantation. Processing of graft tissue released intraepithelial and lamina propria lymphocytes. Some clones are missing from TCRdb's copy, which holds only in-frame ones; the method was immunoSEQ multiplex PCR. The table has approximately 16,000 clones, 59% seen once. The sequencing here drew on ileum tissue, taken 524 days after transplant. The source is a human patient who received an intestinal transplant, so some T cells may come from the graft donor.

CDR3 DNA: TGCGCCAGCAGAGGGGCGGGACAGGGGGATAATTCACCCCTCCACTTT. It is translated as CASRGAGQGDNSPLHF. This sequence joins TRBV5-1 and TRBJ1-6; TRBD1 agrees at 11 bases. Trimming cost V 5 bases and J 5 bases; bases outside gene matches: 6. Germline loops: CDR1 SGHRS, CDR2 YFSETQ. The CDR3 is 16 amino acids.

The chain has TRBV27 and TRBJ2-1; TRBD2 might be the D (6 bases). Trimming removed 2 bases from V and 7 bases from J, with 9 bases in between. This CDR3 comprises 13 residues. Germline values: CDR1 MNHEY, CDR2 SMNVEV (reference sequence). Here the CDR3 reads CASSLGGANEQFF. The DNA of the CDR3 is TGTGCCAGCAGTTTAGGAGGGGCGAATGAGCAGTTCTTC.

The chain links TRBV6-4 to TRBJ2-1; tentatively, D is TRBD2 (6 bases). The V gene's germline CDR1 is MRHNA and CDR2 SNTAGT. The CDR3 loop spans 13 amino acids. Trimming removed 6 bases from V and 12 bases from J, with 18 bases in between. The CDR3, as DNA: TGTGCCAGCAGCGAGTCCCTTGGGGGAGGGCAGTTCTTC. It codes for CASSESLGGGQFF.

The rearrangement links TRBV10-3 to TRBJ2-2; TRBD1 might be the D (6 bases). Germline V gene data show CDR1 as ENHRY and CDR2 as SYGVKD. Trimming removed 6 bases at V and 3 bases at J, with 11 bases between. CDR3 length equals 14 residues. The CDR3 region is CAIRKDSYTGELFF. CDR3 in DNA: TGTGCCATCAGGAAGGACAGCTACACCGGGGAGCTGTTTTTT.

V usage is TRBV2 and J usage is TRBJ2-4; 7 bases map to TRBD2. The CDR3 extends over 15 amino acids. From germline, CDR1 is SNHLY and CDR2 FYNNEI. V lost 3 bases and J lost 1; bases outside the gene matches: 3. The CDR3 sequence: CASSERGTAKNIQYF. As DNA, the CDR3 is TGTGCCAGCAGTGAGCGGGGGACCGCCAAAAACATTCAGTACTTC.

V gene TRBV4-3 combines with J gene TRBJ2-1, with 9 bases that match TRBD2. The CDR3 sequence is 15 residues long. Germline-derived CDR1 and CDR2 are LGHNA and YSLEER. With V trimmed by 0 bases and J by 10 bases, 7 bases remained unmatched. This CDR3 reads CASSQDLAGGPEQFF. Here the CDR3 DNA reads TGCGCCAGCAGCCAAGATCTGGCGGGGGGGCCCGAGCAGTTCTTC.

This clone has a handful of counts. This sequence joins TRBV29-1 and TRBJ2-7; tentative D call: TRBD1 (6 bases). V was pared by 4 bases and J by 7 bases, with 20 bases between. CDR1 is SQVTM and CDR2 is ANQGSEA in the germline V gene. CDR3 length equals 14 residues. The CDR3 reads CSVGYDRMRGEQYF. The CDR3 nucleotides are TGCAGCGTTGGATACGACAGGATGAGGGGGGAGCAGTACTTC.

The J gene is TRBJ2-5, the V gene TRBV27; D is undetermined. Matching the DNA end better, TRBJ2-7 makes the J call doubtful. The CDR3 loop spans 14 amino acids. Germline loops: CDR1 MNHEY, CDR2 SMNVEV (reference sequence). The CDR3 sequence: CASSLVGLAYEQYF. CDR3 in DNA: TGTGCCAGCAGTTTGGTGGGCCTCGCCTACGAGCAGTACTTC.

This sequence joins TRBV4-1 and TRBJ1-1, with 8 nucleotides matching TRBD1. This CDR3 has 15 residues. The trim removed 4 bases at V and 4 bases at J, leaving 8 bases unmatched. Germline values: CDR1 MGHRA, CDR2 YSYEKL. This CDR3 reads CASSLRQGQGTEAFF. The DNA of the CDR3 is TGCGCCAGCAGCCTACGACAGGGGCAGGGCACTGAAGCTTTCTTT.

CDR3 DNA sequence: TGTGCCAGCAGCGGGGCCTCCACAGATACGCAGTATTTT. It is translated as CASSGASTDTQYF. The J gene is TRBJ2-3, the V gene TRBV19; 7 nucleotides align to TRBD2. This CDR3 spans 13 amino acids. Germline V lookup: CDR1 LNHDA, CDR2 SQIVND (reference sequence). The V gene end was trimmed by 9 bases and the J gene end by 2 bases; junction bases not matched to a gene: 5.